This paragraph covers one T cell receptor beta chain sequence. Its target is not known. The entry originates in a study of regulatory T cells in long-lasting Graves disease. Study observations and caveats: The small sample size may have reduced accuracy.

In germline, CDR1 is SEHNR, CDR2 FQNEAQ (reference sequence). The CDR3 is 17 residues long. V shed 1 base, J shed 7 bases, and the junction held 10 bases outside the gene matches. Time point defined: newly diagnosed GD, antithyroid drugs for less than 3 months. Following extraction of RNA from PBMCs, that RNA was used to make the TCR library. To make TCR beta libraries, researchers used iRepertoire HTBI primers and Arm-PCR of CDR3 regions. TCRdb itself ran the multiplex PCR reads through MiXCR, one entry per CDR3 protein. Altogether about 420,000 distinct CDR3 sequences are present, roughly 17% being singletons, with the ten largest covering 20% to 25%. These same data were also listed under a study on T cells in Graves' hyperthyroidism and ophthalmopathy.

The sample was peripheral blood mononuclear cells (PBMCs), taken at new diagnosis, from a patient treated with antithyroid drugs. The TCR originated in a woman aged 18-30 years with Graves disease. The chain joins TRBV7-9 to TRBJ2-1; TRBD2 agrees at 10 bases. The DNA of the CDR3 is TGTGCCAGCAGCTTAGTAAGGGCTAGCGGGAGAGATAATGAGCAGTTCTTC. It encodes CASSLVRASGRDNEQFF.